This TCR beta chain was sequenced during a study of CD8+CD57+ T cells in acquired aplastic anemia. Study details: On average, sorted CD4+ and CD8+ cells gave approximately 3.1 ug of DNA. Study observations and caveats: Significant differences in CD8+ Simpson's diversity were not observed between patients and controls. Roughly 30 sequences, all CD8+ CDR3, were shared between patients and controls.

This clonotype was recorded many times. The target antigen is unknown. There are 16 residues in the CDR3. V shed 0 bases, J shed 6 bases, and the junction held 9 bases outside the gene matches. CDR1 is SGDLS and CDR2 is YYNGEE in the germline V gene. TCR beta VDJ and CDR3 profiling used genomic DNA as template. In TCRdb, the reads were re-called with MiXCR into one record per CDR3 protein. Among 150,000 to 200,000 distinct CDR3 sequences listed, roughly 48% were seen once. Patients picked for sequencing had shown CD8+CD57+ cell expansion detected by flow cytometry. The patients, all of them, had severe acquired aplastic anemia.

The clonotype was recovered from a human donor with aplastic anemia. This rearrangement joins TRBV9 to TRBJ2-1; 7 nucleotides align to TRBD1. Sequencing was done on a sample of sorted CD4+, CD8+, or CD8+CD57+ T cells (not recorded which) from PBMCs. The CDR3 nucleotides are TGTGCCAGCAGCGTAGGTTTGACAGGGCGGGCCAATGAGCAGTTCTTC. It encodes CASSVGLTGRANEQFF. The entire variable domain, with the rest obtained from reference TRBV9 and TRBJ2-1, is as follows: DSGVTQTPKHLITATGQRVTLRCSPRSGDLSVYWYQQSLDQGLQFLIQYYNGEERAKGNILERFSAQQFPDLHSELNLSSLELGDSALYFCASSVGLTGRANEQFFGPGTRLTVL.